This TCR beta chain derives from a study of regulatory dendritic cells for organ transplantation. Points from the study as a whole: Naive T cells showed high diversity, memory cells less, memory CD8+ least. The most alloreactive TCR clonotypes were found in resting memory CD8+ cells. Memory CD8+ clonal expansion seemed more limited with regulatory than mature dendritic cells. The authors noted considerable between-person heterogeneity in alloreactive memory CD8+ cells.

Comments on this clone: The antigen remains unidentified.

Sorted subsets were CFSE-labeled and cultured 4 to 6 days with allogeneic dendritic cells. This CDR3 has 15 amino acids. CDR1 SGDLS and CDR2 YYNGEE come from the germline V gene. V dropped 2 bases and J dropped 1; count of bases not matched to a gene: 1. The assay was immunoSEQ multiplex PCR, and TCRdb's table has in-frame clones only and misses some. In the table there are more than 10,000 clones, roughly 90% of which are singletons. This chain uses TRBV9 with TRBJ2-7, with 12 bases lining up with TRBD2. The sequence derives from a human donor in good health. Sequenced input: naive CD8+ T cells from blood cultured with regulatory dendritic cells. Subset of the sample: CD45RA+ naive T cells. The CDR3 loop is CASSVGLAGSYEQYF. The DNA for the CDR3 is TGTGCCAGCAGCGTCGGACTAGCGGGGTCCTACGAGCAGTACTTC.